This TCR beta chain was found in a study of blood T cell repertoires in COVID-19. Study-level information: The origin of the acute and convalescent COVID-19 samples was the United States, Italy and Spain.

The CDR3 sequence is 16 residues long. Per germline, CDR1 SGHRS and CDR2 YFSETQ. V was pared by 5 bases and J by 1 base, with 5 bases of the junction left unmatched. Per the study methods: For nucleated cells, counts were estimated from reference gene primer amplification. The method was immunoSEQ multiplex PCR; TCRdb's version includes in-frame clones alone and lacks a portion of them. The DNA gave D and trimming, while V, J and clone size come from that table. Of 250,000 or so clones in the sample, 83% were seen once. This clonotype was obtained from a human donor in a cohort sampled during active COVID-19. The sequencing input was peripheral blood. The rearrangement uses TRBV5-1 and TRBJ2-2; 10 nucleotides agree with TRBD2. The CDR3, as DNA: TGCGCCAGCAGATCAAGGACTAGCGGGAACACCGGGGAGCTGTTTTTT. Its translation is CASRSRTSGNTGELFF.